This TCR beta chain is drawn from a study of T cells expressing NK-cell markers. The CDR3 has 14 residues. The germline V gene has CDR1 MDHEN and CDR2 SYDVKM. TCRdb re-called the 5' RACE reads, yielding one record per CDR3 amino acid sequence without DNA. The listing records hundreds of thousands of distinct CDR3 sequences. V usage is TRBV28 and J usage is TRBJ1-5; checking the TCRdb D call of TRBD1 is not possible without DNA. Sequenced material: blood T cells: a sorted CD56 or NKG2C T cell subset, CD4+ or CD8+ T cells, or bulk PBMC T cells (not recorded which). The sequence came from a woman between 18 and 69 years old in good health. CDR3 sequence: CASSITGGGQPQHF.